The clone carrying this T cell receptor (beta chain) came up once. These data originate in a study of blood T cell repertoires in COVID-19. Clones were read by immunoSEQ multiplex PCR, and TCRdb kept only the in-frame ones, dropping some. Here the sample spans some 340,000 clones, around 83% being singletons. Among Cohort 3 donors, those recovered had two negative PCRs, clearance, or symptom resolution. Germline V CDR1 and CDR2: LNHDA, SQIVND (reference sequence). The V end lost 5 bases, the J end lost 0 bases, and 10 bases lay between the germline ends. The CDR3 totals 14 residues. The clonotype was recovered from a woman between 50 and 59 years old who had recovered from COVID-19. The sequencing input was PBMCs or T cells enriched from blood (not recorded which). The V and J genes are TRBV19 and TRBJ1-2; D is ambiguous. Here the CDR3 reads CASSEANPNYGYTF. The CDR3 bases are TGTGCCAGTAGTGAGGCGAATCCTAACTATGGCTACACCTTC.